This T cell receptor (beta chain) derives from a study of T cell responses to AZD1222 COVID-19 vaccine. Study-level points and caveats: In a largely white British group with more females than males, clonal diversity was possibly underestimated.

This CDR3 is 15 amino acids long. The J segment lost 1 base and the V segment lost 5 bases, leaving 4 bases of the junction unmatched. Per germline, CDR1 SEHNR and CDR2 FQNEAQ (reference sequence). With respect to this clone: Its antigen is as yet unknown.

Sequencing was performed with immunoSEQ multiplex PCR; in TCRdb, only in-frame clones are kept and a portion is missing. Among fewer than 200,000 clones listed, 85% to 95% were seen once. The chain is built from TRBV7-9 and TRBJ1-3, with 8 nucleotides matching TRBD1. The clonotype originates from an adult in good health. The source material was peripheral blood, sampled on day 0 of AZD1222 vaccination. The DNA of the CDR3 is TGTGCCAGCAGCCAGCGGACAGGGTCTGGAAACACCATATATTTT. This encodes CASSQRTGSGNTIYF.